This T cell receptor beta chain was retrieved from a study of a mutant IDH1 vaccine in newly diagnosed glioma. In the study overall: Scheduled at week 35, visit V12 preceded visit V13, held at week 47.

Generated by immunoSEQ multiplex PCR, the TCRdb table keeps only in-frame clones and is missing some. Here the sample spans nearly 25,000 clones, roughly 87% being singletons. Trimming shortened V by 7 bases and J by 4 bases, and 8 bases separated the two germline ends. The CDR3 totals 13 residues. Germline-derived CDR1 and CDR2 are MNHEY and SVGAGI. The sample holds one count of this clone. Its cognate antigen is unknown. The time point is: week 47, end of study. The content of each vaccine dose was 300 ug of mutant IDH1 20-mer peptide, and topical imiquimod accompanied it. General study findings and limits: The vaccine induced immune responses, and these occurred in around 93% of patients.

The TCR was taken from a man in his forties or fifties with glioma. Some clones in this sample may be carry-over from other donors' samples. Sequenced material: PBMCs, taken from a glioma patient whose treatment included an IDH1 peptide vaccine. The chain joins TRBV6-5 to TRBJ2-6, with D unresolved. CDR3 in DNA: TGTGCCAGCAAGGGTTCCGGGGCCAACGTCCTGACTTTC. Its protein is CASKGSGANVLTF.